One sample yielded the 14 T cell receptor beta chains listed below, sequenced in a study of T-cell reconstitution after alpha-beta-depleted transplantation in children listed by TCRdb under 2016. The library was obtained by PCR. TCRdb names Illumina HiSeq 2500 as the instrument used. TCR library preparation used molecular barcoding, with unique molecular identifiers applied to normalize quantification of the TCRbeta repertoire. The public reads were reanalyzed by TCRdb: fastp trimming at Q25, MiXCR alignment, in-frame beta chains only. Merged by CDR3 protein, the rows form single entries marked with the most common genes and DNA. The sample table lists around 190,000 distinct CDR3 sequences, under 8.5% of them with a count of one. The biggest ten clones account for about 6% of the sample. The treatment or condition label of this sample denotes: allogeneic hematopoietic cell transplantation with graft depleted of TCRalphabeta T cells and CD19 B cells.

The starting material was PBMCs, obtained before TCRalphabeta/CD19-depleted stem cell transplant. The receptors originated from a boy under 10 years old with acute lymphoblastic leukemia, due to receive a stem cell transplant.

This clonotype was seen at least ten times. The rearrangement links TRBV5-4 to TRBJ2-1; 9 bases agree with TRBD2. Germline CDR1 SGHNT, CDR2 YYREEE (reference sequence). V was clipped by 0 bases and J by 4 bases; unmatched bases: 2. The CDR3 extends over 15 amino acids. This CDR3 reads CASSLEAGGYNEQFF. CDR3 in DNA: TGTGCCAGCAGCTTGGAAGCGGGGGGATACAATGAGCAGTTCTTC. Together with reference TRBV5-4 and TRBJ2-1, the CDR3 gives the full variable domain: ETGVTQSPTHLIKTRGQQVTLRCSSQSGHNTVSWYQQALGQGPQFIFQYYREEENGRGNFPPRFSGLQFPNYSSELNVNALELDDSALYLCASSLEAGGYNEQFFGPGTRLTVL.

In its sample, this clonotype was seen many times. In DNA form, the CDR3 reads TGCAGTGCTAAAGACAGCACCACGGCATTTTGGACCCAGTACTTC. Its translation: CSAKDSTTAFWTQYF. The chain links TRBV20-1 to TRBJ2-5; perhaps TRBD1 as D (5 bases). The CDR3 has 15 residues. The ends were cut back, 4 bases at V and 7 bases at J, with 22 bases in the middle. Germline V lookup: CDR1 DFQATT, CDR2 SNEGSKA (reference sequence).

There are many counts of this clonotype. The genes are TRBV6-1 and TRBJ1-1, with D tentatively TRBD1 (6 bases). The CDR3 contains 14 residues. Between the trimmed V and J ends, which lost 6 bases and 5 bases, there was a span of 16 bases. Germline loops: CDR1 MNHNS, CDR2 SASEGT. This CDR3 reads CASRARDKETEAFF. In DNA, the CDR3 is TGTGCCAGCAGGGCCCGGGACAAAGAGACTGAAGCTTTCTTT.

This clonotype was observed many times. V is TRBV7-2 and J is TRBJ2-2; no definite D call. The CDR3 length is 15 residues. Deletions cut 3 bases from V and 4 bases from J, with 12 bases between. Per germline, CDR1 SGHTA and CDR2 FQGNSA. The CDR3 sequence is CASSFEVEATGELFF. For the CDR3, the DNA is TGTGCCAGCAGCTTTGAGGTCGAGGCCACCGGGGAGCTGTTTTTT.

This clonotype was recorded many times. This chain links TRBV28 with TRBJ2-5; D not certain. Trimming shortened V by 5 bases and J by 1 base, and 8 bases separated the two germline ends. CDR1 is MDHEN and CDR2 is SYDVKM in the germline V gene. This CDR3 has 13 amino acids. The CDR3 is CASSRHPQETQYF. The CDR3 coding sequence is TGTGCCAGCAGTCGACACCCCCAAGAGACCCAGTACTTC.

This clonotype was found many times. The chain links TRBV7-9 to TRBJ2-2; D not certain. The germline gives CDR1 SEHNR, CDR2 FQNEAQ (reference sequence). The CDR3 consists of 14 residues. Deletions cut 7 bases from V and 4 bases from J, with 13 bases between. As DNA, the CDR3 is TGTGCCAGCATTGGGCCAGACTCCACCGGGGAGCTGTTTTTT. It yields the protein CASIGPDSTGELFF. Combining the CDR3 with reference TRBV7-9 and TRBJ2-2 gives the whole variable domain DTGVSQNPRHKITKRGQNVTFRCDPISEHNRLYWYRQTLGQGPEFLTYFQNEAQLEKSRLLSDRFSAERPKGSFSTLEIQRTEQGDSAMYLCASIGPDSTGELFFGEGSRLTVL.

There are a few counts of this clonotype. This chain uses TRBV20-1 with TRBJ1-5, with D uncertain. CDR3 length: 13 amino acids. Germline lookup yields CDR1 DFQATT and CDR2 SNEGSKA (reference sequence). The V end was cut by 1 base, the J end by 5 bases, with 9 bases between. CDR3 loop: CSARGQEDQPQHF. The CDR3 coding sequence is TGCAGTGCTAGAGGGCAGGAGGATCAGCCCCAGCATTTT.

In DNA, the CDR3 is TGTGCCAGCAGCCCCCCTAGAATAATACAGCGGGAGTCGAATGAGCAGTTCTTC. This gives the protein CASSPPRIIQRESNEQFF. This chain uses TRBV6-2 or TRBV6-3 with TRBJ2-1; TRBD2 matches 8 bases. V was clipped by 6 bases and J by 7 bases; unmatched bases: 20. CDR3 length: 18 amino acids. Germline V CDR1 and CDR2: MNHEY, SVGEGT.

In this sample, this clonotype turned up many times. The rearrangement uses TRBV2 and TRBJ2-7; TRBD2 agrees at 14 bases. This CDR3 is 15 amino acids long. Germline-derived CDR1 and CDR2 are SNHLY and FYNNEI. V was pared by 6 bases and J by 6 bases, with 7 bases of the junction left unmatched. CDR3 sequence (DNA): TGTGCCAGCAGCCTCGGGACTAGCGGGAGAGGCGAGCAGTACTTC. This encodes CASSLGTSGRGEQYF.

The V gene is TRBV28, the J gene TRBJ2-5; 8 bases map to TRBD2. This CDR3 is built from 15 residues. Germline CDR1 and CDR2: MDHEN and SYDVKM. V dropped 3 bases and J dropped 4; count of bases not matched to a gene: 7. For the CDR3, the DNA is TGTGCCAGCAGTTTTAGGTTAGCGGGAAGAGAGACCCAGTACTTC. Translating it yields CASSFRLAGRETQYF.

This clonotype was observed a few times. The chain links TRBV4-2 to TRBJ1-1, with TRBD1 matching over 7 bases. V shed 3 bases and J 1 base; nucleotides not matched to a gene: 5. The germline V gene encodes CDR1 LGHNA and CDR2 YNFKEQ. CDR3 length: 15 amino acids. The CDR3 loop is CASSHSGQENTEAFF. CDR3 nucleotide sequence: TGTGCCAGCAGCCACAGTGGACAGGAGAACACTGAAGCTTTCTTT.

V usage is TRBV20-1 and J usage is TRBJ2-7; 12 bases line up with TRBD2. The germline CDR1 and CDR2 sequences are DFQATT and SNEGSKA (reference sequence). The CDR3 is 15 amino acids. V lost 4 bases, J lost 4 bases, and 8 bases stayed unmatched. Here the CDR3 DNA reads TGCAGTGCTACATCGACTAGCGGGAGTCAGTACGAGCAGTACTTC. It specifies CSATSTSGSQYEQYF.

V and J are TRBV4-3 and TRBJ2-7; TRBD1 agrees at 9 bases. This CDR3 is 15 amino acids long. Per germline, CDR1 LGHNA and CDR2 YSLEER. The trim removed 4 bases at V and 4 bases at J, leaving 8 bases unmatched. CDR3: CASSREQGARYEQYF. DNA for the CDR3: TGCGCCAGCAGCCGTGAACAGGGGGCGCGGTACGAGCAGTACTTC.

The CDR3 protein is CASSIARDTQYF. The DNA of the CDR3 is TGTGCCAGTAGTATAGCGCGAGATACGCAGTATTTT. The rearrangement joins TRBV19 to TRBJ2-3, with D uncertain. CDR1 and CDR2 (germline): LNHDA, SQIVND (reference sequence). V lost 1 base and J 5 bases, leaving 4 bases between the germline ends. The CDR3 contains 12 residues.